What follows is one T cell receptor (beta chain) and its context. What antigen it recognizes has not been identified. One base away there is no much larger clone; base qualities are not given. Library preparation employed the immunoSEQ multiplex PCR assay. The immuneACCESS repertoire file appears here via TCRdb, limited to in-frame rearrangements. These files lack a portion of the clones; in checked studies, under half of the deficit traces to unresolved V genes, and the cause of the others is not known. The sample yields around 51,000 clones; 93% were counted once. The ten largest account for around 1.9% of the sample. These data are taken from a study of T cell changes during pregnancy in multiple sclerosis (dated by TCRdb to about 2019). Background on the whole study: The study looked at changes in the T cell repertoire across pregnancy in women with multiple sclerosis.

This specimen was peripheral blood, taken in the second trimester of pregnancy. This receptor was obtained from a female donor with multiple sclerosis, enrolled in a pregnancy study.

Read as DNA, the sequence is TGTGCCAGCCAGGGACAGGGAAACGGGGAGCTGTTTTTT. Translation gives CASQGQGNGELFF. The sequence joins TRBV7-9 to TRBJ2-2; the junction holds 9 bases that match TRBD1. Clipping removes 8 bases from V and 7 bases from J, with 5 as the unmatched junction base count. The CDR3 runs 13 amino acids, cysteine and phenylalanine included. CDR3 DNA is the only sequence kept; it has 39 bases, read in frame from the first base. The germline V gene (reference sequence) provides CDR1 SEHNR and CDR2 FQNEAQ.